This TCR beta chain was sequenced in a study of OX40 agonist ivuxolimab in advanced cancers. Across the study: Each patient was given ivuxolimab into a vein every 2 weeks, at 0.01 to 10 mg/kg.

Study-wide findings and caveats: The mean number of expanded clones was higher in CD8+ T cells than in CD4+. Antigen specificity was not determined for the expanded peripheral T cells. With doses of 0.1 to 3.0 mg/kg, CD4+ and CD8+ blood T cells had undergone clonal expansion by week 6.

Produced via immunoSEQ multiplex PCR; TCRdb's table is partial and in-frame only. This sample has under 55,000 clones, with 86% found just once. With 3 bases clipped from V and 5 bases from J, the junction kept 10 bases outside the gene matches. There are 16 residues in the CDR3. The germline V gene encodes CDR1 SGDLS and CDR2 YYNGEE. Of note for this clone: Antigen: not known.

The chain couples TRBV9 to TRBJ2-3, with 9 bases fitting TRBD2. The sequencing here drew on CD4+ or CD8+ T cells sorted from blood, taken in a trial of the OX40 agonist ivuxolimab. This clonotype originated in an adult with an advanced solid tumor such as melanoma, head and neck, liver or kidney cancer. CDR3 region: CASSERSGGEGDTQYF. The DNA of the CDR3 is TGTGCCAGCAGCGAACGTAGCGGGGGTGAGGGAGATACGCAGTATTTT.